Described below is a single TCR beta chain sequence and its context. Its specificity is not known. This record belongs to a study of cytomegalovirus exposure and HLA in healthy donors. Findings of the study overall: Most TCR sequences proved rare, with some public TCRs found in many donors. It was 164 TCR beta chains that were listed as cytomegalovirus-associated.

Separate from the roughly 700-subject first cohort was the 120-subject validation cohort, to which the donors belonged. Trimming left V 4 bases short and J 3 bases short, with 9 bases between. The CDR3 spans 12 residues. Germline V gives CDR1 GTSNPN, CDR2 SVGIG (reference sequence). TCRdb's copy holds only in-frame clones and misses some; the assay was immunoSEQ multiplex PCR. The profile shows 120,000 or so clones, roughly 89% of them singletons. The chain recombines TRBV30 with TRBJ2-5, with D unclear. Sequencing input: PBMCs. The TCR originated in a woman under 30 in good health and CMV-seronegative. In DNA, the CDR3 is TGTGCCTGGATGGCTAGTGAAGAGACCCAGTACTTC. This sequence encodes CAWMASEETQYF.